This T cell receptor (beta chain) was sequenced in a study of blood T cell repertoires in COVID-19. The CDR3 extends over 15 amino acids. The J segment lost 5 bases and the V segment lost 2 bases, leaving 3 bases of the junction unmatched. Germline CDR1 and CDR2: MNHNS and SASEGT. Clones were read by immunoSEQ multiplex PCR, and TCRdb kept only the in-frame ones, dropping some. Of about 59,000 clones in the sample, approximately 80% were seen once. The TCR comes from a man between 60 and 75 years old with acute or convalescent COVID-19. The source material was peripheral blood. V is TRBV6-1 and J is TRBJ2-1; 10 bases agree with TRBD2. The CDR3 loop is CASSEKAGGHNEQFF. As DNA, the CDR3 is TGTGCCAGCAGTGAAAAAGCGGGGGGGCACAATGAGCAGTTCTTC.